This T cell receptor (beta chain) is drawn from a study of CD8 T cells in Susac syndrome. About the research overall: Clinically active disease was present in six of the sequenced Susac syndrome patients. About eight of these patients were in remission.

Comment on this clonotype: Its antigen is not identified.

Roughly 0.45 to 1 ug RNA was reverse transcribed with random hexamers. TCR beta CDR3 was amplified by immunoSEQ covering 54 Vbeta and 13 Jbeta. TCRdb reprocessed the immunoSEQ multiplex PCR reads via MiXCR and lists one record per CDR3 protein. The repertoire holds 210,000 or so distinct CDR3 sequences, with about 94% as singletons. The CDR3 consists of 14 residues. The V end was cut by 2 bases, the J end by 12 bases, with 17 bases between. The germline CDR1 and CDR2 sequences are MGHRA and YSYEKL. Study-level findings and limits: By the study's own acknowledgment, its TCR sequencing and HLA analysis included relatively few individuals.

In contrast to the negatively isolated CD8+ and CD4+ T cells, TEMRA cells were FACS-enriched. The TCR was taken from a human donor with Susac syndrome. The chain combines TRBV4-1 with TRBJ2-4; D may be TRBD1 (6 bases). Sequencing used CD4+ T cells from PBMCs. CDR3 sequence reads: CASSQPRQAGHQYF. CDR3 nucleotide sequence: TGCGCCAGCAGCCAACCTCGACAGGCCGGACATCAGTACTTC.